The 9 T cell receptor beta chains listed next were all sequenced from one sample in a study of blood T cell repertoires in COVID-19. The repertoire was sequenced with immunoSEQ multiplex PCR; TCRdb's copy has only in-frame clones and lacks some. The sample has some 83,000 clones, around 80% seen once. The sequenced material came from peripheral blood. The source is a man in his forties or fifties with acute or convalescent COVID-19.

The chain couples TRBV9 to TRBJ1-2; D remains unclear. This CDR3 is built from 15 residues. The V gene lost 0 bases and the J gene lost 4 bases, with 13 bases spanning the gap. From germline, CDR1 is SGDLS and CDR2 YYNGEE. The CDR3 DNA sequence: TGTGCCAGCAGCGTAGATAACAGCCGCTTCTATGGCTACACCTTC. This translates into CASSVDNSRFYGYTF.

There are a few counts of this clone. The chain is built from TRBV20-1 and TRBJ1-2, with D uncertain. V was pared by 3 bases and J by 4 bases, with 6 bases between. Germline loops: CDR1 DFQATT, CDR2 SNEGSKA (reference sequence). The CDR3 is 11 amino acids. Here the CDR3 DNA reads TGCAGTGCTAGGACAAGCTATGGCTACACCTTC. Its translation is CSARTSYGYTF.

This chain connects TRBV6-4 to TRBJ2-7, with 9 bases identical to TRBD1. J gave up 0 bases and V 10 bases, and 19 bases lay outside the gene matches. The CDR3 is 18 amino acids. CDR1 and CDR2 from the germline V gene are MRHNA and SNTAGT. DNA for the CDR3: TGTGCCAAGCGGACCCGACAGGGGGTGGGAGGAAGCTCCTACGAGCAGTACTTC. Its translation: CAKRTRQGVGGSSYEQYF.

The chain joins TRBV11-2 to TRBJ2-1; 7 nucleotides align to TRBD2. The CDR3 runs to 14 residues. The ends lost 7 bases at V and 3 bases at J; junction bases unmatched: 6. Germline V gene data show CDR1 as SGHAT and CDR2 as FQNNGV. CDR3 sequence: CASTPAGIYNEQFF. CDR3 nucleotides: TGTGCCAGCACCCCAGCGGGAATCTACAATGAGCAGTTCTTC.

This sequence joins TRBV11-2 and TRBJ2-2, with TRBD1 identical over 7 bases. V dropped 5 bases and J dropped 6; count of bases not matched to a gene: 6. The CDR3 totals 14 residues. Germline V gene data show CDR1 as SGHAT and CDR2 as FQNNGV. The CDR3 region is CASSRIDRAGELFF. The CDR3 nucleotides read TGTGCCAGCAGCCGCATAGACAGGGCCGGGGAGCTGTTTTTT. Together with reference TRBV11-2 and TRBJ2-2, the CDR3 gives the full variable domain: EAGVAQSPRYKIIEKRQSVAFWCNPISGHATLYWYQQILGQGPKLLIQFQNNGVVDDSQLPKDRFSAERLKGVDSTLKIQPAKLEDSAVYLCASSRIDRAGELFFGEGSRLTVL.

There are a few counts of this clone. This chain uses TRBV15 with TRBJ2-1; no clear D gene. Trimming took 1 base from V and 10 from J, leaving 8 bases between them. The CDR3 loop spans 12 amino acids. In germline, CDR1 is LNHNV, CDR2 YYDKDF (reference sequence). The CDR3, as DNA: TGTGCCACCAGCAGAGGAGAGGTGGAGCAGTTCTTC. As protein: CATSRGEVEQFF.

The chain combines TRBV2 with TRBJ2-1; the D gene is possibly TRBD1 (6 bases). The CDR3 has 15 amino acids. Germline V gene lookup returns CDR1 SNHLY and CDR2 FYNNEI. The V end lost 1 base, the J end lost 7 bases, and 14 bases lay between the germline ends. CDR3 residues: CASSEVQGLKNEQFF. CDR3 in DNA: TGTGCCAGCAGTGAAGTACAGGGTTTAAAAAATGAGCAGTTCTTC.

The V gene is TRBV5-5, the J gene TRBJ2-5, with 14 bases that match TRBD2. The trim removed 0 bases at V and 2 bases at J, leaving 0 bases unmatched. There are 16 residues in the CDR3. Germline-derived CDR1 and CDR2 are SGHKS and YYEKEE (reference sequence). CDR3 sequence reads: CASSLGLAGGQETQYF. DNA of the CDR3: TGTGCCAGCAGCTTGGGACTAGCGGGAGGGCAAGAGACCCAGTACTTC. The complete variable domain, with remaining parts taken from reference TRBV5-5 and TRBJ2-5, reads DAGVTQSPTHLIKTRGQQVTLRCSPISGHKSVSWYQQVLGQGPQFIFQYYEKEERGRGNFPDRFSARQFPNYSSELNVNALLLGDSALYLCASSLGLAGGQETQYFGPGTRLLVL.

The chain is built from TRBV7-3 and TRBJ1-6, with 10 bases lining up with TRBD1. Trimming at V came to 5 bases and at J to 10 bases, leaving 8 bases not matched to a gene. The CDR3 runs to 15 residues. Germline V gene data show CDR1 as SGHTA and CDR2 as FQGTGA. The CDR3 DNA reads TGTGCCAGCAGCATGGACAGGGGGGGCGGCTCACCCCTCCACTTT. Translated, it gives CASSMDRGGGSPLHF.